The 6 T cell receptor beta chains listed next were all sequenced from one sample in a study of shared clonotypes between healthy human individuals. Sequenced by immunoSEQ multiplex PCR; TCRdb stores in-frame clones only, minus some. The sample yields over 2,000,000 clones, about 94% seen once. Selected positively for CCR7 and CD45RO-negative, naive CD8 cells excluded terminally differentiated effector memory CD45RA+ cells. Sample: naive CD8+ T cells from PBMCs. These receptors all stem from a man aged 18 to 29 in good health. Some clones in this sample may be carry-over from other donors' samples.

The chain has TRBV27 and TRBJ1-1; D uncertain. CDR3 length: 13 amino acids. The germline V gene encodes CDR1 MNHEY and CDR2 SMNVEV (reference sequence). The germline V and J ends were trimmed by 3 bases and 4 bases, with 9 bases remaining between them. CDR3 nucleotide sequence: TGTGCCAGCAGTTTTCTTAGGGTCACTGAAGCTTTCTTT. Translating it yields CASSFLRVTEAFF.

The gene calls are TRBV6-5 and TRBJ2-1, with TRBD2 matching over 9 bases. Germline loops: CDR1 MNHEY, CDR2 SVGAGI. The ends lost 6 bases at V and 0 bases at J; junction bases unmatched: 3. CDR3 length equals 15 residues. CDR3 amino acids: CASRILAGSYNEQFF. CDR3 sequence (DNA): TGTGCCAGCAGGATACTAGCGGGCTCCTACAATGAGCAGTTCTTC.

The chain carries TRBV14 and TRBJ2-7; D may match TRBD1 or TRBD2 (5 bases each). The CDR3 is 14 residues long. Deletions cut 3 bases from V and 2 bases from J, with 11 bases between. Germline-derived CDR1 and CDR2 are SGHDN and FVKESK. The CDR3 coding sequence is TGTGCCAGCAGCCATTTCGGGGCCCCCTACGAGCAGTACTTC. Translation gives CASSHFGAPYEQYF.

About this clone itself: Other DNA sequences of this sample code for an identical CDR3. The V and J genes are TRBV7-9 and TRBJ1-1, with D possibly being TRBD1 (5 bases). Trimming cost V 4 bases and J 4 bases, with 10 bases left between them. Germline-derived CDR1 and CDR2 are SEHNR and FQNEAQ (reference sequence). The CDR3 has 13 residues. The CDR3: CASSSRGITEAFF. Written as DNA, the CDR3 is TGTGCCAGCAGCTCGAGGGGAATCACTGAAGCTTTCTTT. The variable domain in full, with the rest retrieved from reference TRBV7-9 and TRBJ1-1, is DTGVSQNPRHKITKRGQNVTFRCDPISEHNRLYWYRQTLGQGPEFLTYFQNEAQLEKSRLLSDRFSAERPKGSFSTLEIQRTEQGDSAMYLCASSSRGITEAFFGQGTRLTVV.

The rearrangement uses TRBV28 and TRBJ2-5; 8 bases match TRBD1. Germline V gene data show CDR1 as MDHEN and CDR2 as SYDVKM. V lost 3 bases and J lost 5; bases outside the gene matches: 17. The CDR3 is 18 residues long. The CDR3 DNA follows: TGTGCCAGCAGTTTTAGTCGGGCCGAGACAGGGGCGGGGGAGACCCAGTACTTC. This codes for CASSFSRAETGAGETQYF. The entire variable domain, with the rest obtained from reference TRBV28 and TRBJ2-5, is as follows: DVKVTQSSRYLVKRTGEKVFLECVQDMDHENMFWYRQDPGLGLRLIYFSYDVKMKEKGDIPEGYSVSREKKERFSLILESASTNQTSMYLCASSFSRAETGAGETQYFGPGTRLLVL.

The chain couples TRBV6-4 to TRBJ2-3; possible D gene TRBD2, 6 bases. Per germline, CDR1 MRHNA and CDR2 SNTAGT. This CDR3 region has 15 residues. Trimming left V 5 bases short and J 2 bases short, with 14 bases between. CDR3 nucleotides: TGTGCCAGCAGTCCTTATAGCGGAGACACAGATACGCAGTATTTT. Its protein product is CASSPYSGDTDTQYF.